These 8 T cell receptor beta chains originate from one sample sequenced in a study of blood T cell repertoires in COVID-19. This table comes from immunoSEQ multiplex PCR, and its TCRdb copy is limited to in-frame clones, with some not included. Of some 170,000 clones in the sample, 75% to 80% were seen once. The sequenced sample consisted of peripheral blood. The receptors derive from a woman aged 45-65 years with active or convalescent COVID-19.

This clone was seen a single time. The CDR3 sequence: CASRQDRDSGNTIYF. For the CDR3, the DNA is TGTGCCAGTAGACAAGACAGGGACTCTGGAAACACCATATATTTT. The chain employs TRBV19 and TRBJ1-3; 7 bases fit TRBD1. The CDR3 has 15 residues. Trimming cost V 6 bases and J 0 bases; bases outside gene matches: 5. CDR1 and CDR2 from the germline V gene are LNHDA and SQIVND (reference sequence).

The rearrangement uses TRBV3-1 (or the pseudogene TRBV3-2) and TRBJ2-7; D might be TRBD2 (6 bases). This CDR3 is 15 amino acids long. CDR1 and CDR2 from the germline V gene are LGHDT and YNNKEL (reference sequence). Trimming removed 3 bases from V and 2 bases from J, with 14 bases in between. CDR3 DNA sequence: TGTGCCAGCAGCCAGGGACTTGCCCTAACCTACGAGCAGTACTTC. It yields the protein CASSQGLALTYEQYF.

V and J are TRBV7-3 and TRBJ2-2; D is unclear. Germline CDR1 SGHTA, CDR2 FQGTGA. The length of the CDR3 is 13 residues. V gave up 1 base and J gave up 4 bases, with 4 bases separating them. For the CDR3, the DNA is TGTGCCAGCAGCTTAAGAGCCACCGGGGAGCTGTTTTTT. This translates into CASSLRATGELFF.

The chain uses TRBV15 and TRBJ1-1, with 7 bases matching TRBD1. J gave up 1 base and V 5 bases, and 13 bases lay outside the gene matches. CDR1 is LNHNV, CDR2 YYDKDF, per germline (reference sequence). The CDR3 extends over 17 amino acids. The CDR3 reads CATSVSLGTVTNTEAFF. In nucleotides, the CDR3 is TGTGCCACCAGCGTCAGCCTTGGGACAGTTACGAACACTGAAGCTTTCTTT.

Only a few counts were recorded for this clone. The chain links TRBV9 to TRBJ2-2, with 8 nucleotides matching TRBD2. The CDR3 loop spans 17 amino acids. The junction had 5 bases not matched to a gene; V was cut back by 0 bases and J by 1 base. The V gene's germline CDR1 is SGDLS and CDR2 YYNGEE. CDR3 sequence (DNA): TGTGCCAGCAGCGTAGGTCTTGCGGGGGGGAACACCGGGGAGCTGTTTTTT. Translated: CASSVGLAGGNTGELFF.

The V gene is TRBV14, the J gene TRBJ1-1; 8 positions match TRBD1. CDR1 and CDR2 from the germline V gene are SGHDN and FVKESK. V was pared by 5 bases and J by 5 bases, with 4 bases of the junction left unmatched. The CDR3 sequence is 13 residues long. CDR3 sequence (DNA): TGTGCCAGCAGCAGTACAGGGGGGACTGAAGCTTTCTTT. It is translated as CASSSTGGTEAFF.

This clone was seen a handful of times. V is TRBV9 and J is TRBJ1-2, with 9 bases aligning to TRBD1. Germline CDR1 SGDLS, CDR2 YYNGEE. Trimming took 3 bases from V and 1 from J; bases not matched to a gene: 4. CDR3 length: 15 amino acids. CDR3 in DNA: TGTGCCAGCAGCGCGGACAGGGGTGTTAACTATGGCTACACCTTC. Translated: CASSADRGVNYGYTF. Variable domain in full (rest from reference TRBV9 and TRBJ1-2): DSGVTQTPKHLITATGQRVTLRCSPRSGDLSVYWYQQSLDQGLQFLIQYYNGEERAKGNILERFSAQQFPDLHSELNLSSLELGDSALYFCASSADRGVNYGYTFGSGTRLTVV.

CDR3 residues: CASSITGTSLRNEQFF. The CDR3 DNA reads TGTGCCAGCTCGATTACCGGGACTTCCCTGAGAAATGAGCAGTTCTTC. The chain recombines TRBV18 with TRBJ2-1; a possible D gene is TRBD2 (6 bases). The CDR3 sequence is 16 residues long. The V end was cut by 6 bases, the J end by 7 bases, with 22 bases between. Germline assignment: CDR1 KGHSH and CDR2 LQKENI.